A selection of T cell receptor beta chains follows, all from one sample in a study of blood T cell repertoires in COVID-19. Sequencing was performed with immunoSEQ multiplex PCR; in TCRdb, only in-frame clones are kept and a portion is missing. This table holds about 140,000 clones, around four fifths found once. Sequences were obtained from peripheral blood. The receptors come from a human donor in a cohort sampled during active COVID-19. The CDR3 runs from the conserved cysteine through the conserved F or W. A D gene is named only where the DNA matches it firmly. Part of the rows lack a size; the others show once, few, many or a class for expanded clones.

cdr3_aa cdr3_nt j_call v_call d_call clone_size
CSVGEVETQYF TGCAGCGTTGGGGAGGTGGAGACCCAGTACTTC TRBJ2-5 TRBV29-1 NA once
CSATGQGNYEQYF TGCAGCGCAACGGGACAGGGGAACTACGAGCAGTACTTC TRBJ2-7 TRBV29-1 TRBD1 few
CASDRNSGTSAGYNQPQHF TGTGCCAGTGACCGAAATTCCGGGACCTCGGCGGGATACAATCAGCCCCAGCATTTT TRBJ1-5 TRBV19 NA NA
CASSSRTGGPYEQYF TGCGCCAGCAGCTCTCGGACAGGGGGGCCTTACGAGCAGTACTTC TRBJ2-7 TRBV5-1 TRBD1 NA
CASSPNSGTSTDTQYF TGTGCCAGCAGCCCCAATAGCGGGACTAGCACAGATACGCAGTATTTT TRBJ2-3 TRBV7-2 TRBD2 once
CASSTGTGRDEQFF TGTGCCAGCTCAACCGGGACAGGGAGGGATGAGCAGTTCTTC TRBJ2-1 TRBV18 TRBD1 NA
CASSTHRGRETQYF TGTGCCAGCAGCACGCACAGGGGGCGGGAGACCCAGTACTTC TRBJ2-5 TRBV7-9 TRBD1 few
CASSLPSSGELFF TGTGCCAGCAGCTTACCCTCGTCCGGGGAGCTGTTTTTT TRBJ2-2 TRBV11-1 NA NA
CASSTTKETQYF TGTGCCAGCAGCACTACGAAAGAGACCCAGTACTTC TRBJ2-5 TRBV7-8 NA NA
CASSIDSVSYEQYF TGTGCCAGTAGTATAGATAGCGTTTCCTACGAGCAGTACTTC TRBJ2-7 TRBV19 NA NA
CASSFGGTEAFF TGTGCCAGCAGTTTTGGCGGTACTGAAGCTTTCTTT TRBJ1-1 TRBV6-5 NA NA
CASSPGDYSTGELFF TGTGCCAGCAGCCCCGGGGACTACAGCACCGGGGAGCTGTTTTTT TRBJ2-2 TRBV28 TRBD2 NA
CASRMTSGTVNEQFF TGTGCCAGCAGAATGACTAGCGGGACGGTCAATGAGCAGTTCTTC TRBJ2-1 TRBV11-2 TRBD2 once
CASSTHRDPPEKLFF TGTGCCAGTAGTACCCACAGGGACCCCCCTGAAAAACTGTTTTTT TRBJ1-4 TRBV19 NA NA
CASSSIGTSVIEPQHF TGTGCCAGCAGTTCCATAGGGACATCGGTGATTGAGCCCCAGCATTTT TRBJ1-5 TRBV6-5 NA NA
CASTDGGPVDTQYF TGCGCCAGCACCGATGGAGGGCCGGTAGATACGCAGTATTTT TRBJ2-3 TRBV5-1 NA NA
CASSSMVAEGYNEQFF TGTGCCAGCAGCTCCATGGTAGCGGAAGGATACAATGAGCAGTTCTTC TRBJ2-1 TRBV7-2 NA NA
CASSRQGAAYGYTF TGTGCCAGCAGCCGACAGGGGGCCGCCTATGGCTACACCTTC TRBJ1-2 TRBV6-5 TRBD1 NA
CASSSQGDTEAFF TGCGCCAGCAGCTCTCAGGGGGACACTGAAGCTTTCTTT TRBJ1-1 TRBV5-1 TRBD1 NA
CSASKTAGGVYEQYF TGCAGTGCTAGTAAGACGGCGGGAGGTGTCTACGAGCAGTACTTC TRBJ2-7 TRBV20-1 TRBD2 NA
CASSLGRVEQYF TGTGCCAGCAGCTTAGGTCGGGTCGAGCAGTACTTC TRBJ2-7 TRBV7-9 NA NA
CASSLGRTGLTPSEKLFF TGTGCCAGCAGCTTAGGGAGGACAGGATTGACCCCCAGCGAAAAACTGTTTTTT TRBJ1-4 TRBV11-2 TRBD1 few
CASSPLLHVTEAFF TGCGCCAGCAGCCCCTTACTACACGTCACTGAAGCTTTCTTT TRBJ1-1 TRBV5-1 NA NA
CASSRLAGGYYEQYF TGTGCCAGTAGTCGCCTAGCGGGAGGGTACTACGAGCAGTACTTC TRBJ2-7 TRBV19 TRBD2 NA
CASSQGAPGAGNTIYF TGTGCCAGCAGTCAAGGGGCCCCTGGGGCTGGAAACACCATATATTTT TRBJ1-3 TRBV7-2 NA NA
CASSSGQDTYEQYF TGTGCCAGCAGCTCGGGACAGGACACCTACGAGCAGTACTTC TRBJ2-7 TRBV6-5 TRBD1 NA
CASSERGRGLDGYTF TGTGCCAGCAGTGAACGGGGCAGGGGGCTTGATGGCTACACCTTC TRBJ1-2 TRBV2 TRBD1 NA
CASSVDSGGEEQYF TGTGCCAGCAGCGTAGATAGCGGAGGTGAAGAGCAGTACTTC TRBJ2-7 TRBV9 NA few
CASSAPGTSGKDKDTQYF TGTGCCAGCAGCGCCCCCGGGACTAGCGGGAAAGACAAAGATACGCAGTATTTT TRBJ2-3 TRBV7-9 TRBD2 NA
CASSLGLAGGGEQFF TGTGCTAGCAGCTTAGGACTAGCGGGAGGGGGTGAGCAGTTCTTC TRBJ2-1 TRBV7-7 TRBD2 once
CASSLAGDRGKFF TGTGCCAGCAGCTTAGCGGGGGACAGGGGAAAGTTTTTT TRBJ1-4 TRBV7-9 TRBD1 NA
CASSLGTSGRETQYF TGTGCTAGCAGCCTCGGGACTAGCGGGAGGGAGACCCAGTACTTC TRBJ2-5 TRBV7-7 TRBD2 NA
CASSRLAGVYNEQFF TGTGCCAGCAGTCGGCTAGCGGGAGTCTACAATGAGCAGTTCTTC TRBJ2-1 TRBV27 TRBD2 many